These T cell receptor beta chains were read from a single sample in a study of cytomegalovirus exposure and HLA in healthy donors. Produced via immunoSEQ multiplex PCR; TCRdb's table is partial and in-frame only. The sample has about 92,000 clones. Sequenced sample: PBMCs. Source of these receptors: a man aged 45-60 years in good health and CMV-seropositive. CDR3s include the opening cysteine and the closing phenylalanine or tryptophan. The D gene is left open where the match is weak.

d_call: NA; j_call: TRBJ1-2; v_call: TRBV7-8; cdr3_nt: TGTGCCAGCAGCTTCCAACTCGGGAACTATGGCTACACCTTC; cdr3_aa: CASSFQLGNYGYTF
d_call: NA; j_call: TRBJ1-2; v_call: TRBV5-4; cdr3_nt: TGTGCCAGCAGTTACCCGAGCAGGGAAGGGGGCTACACCTTC; cdr3_aa: CASSYPSREGGYTF
d_call: NA; j_call: TRBJ2-1; v_call: TRBV5-4; cdr3_nt: TGTGCCAGCAGCTTGGCTTCGACAACGGGGGAGCAGTTCTTC; cdr3_aa: CASSLASTTGEQFF
d_call: TRBD2; j_call: TRBJ2-3; v_call: TRBV7-2; cdr3_nt: TGTGCCAGCAGCACGCCTAGCGGGAGGTTGCATTTT; cdr3_aa: CASSTPSGRLHF
d_call: TRBD1; j_call: TRBJ1-2; v_call: TRBV6-1; cdr3_nt: TGTGCCAGCAGTAAACAGGGGGATGGCTACACCTTC; cdr3_aa: CASSKQGDGYTF
d_call: NA; j_call: TRBJ1-1; v_call: TRBV6-5; cdr3_nt: TGTGCCAGCAGCCTCCGGGGGGGAGTGAACACTGAAGCTTTCTTT; cdr3_aa: CASSLRGGVNTEAFF
d_call: NA; j_call: TRBJ2-6; v_call: TRBV5-4; cdr3_nt: TGTGCCAGCAGCCCGACGGGCAGGGTTTCTGGGGCCAACGTCCTGACTTTC; cdr3_aa: CASSPTGRVSGANVLTF
d_call: NA; j_call: TRBJ2-3; v_call: TRBV6-5; cdr3_nt: TGTGCCAGCAGGAGGGGAGTAGCGGAAGATAAGCAGTATTTT; cdr3_aa: CASRRGVAEDKQYF
d_call: NA; j_call: TRBJ1-2; v_call: TRBV30; cdr3_nt: TGTGCCTGGGAACACGAGACTATCTATGGCTACACCTTC; cdr3_aa: CAWEHETIYGYTF
d_call: TRBD1; j_call: TRBJ1-1; v_call: TRBV2; cdr3_nt: TGTGCCAGCAGTGGGCGACAGGGGTTCACTGAAGCTTTCTTT; cdr3_aa: CASSGRQGFTEAFF
d_call: NA; j_call: TRBJ2-3; v_call: TRBV29-1; cdr3_nt: TGCAGCGTGAGAACCGGGACAACAGATACGCAGTATTTT; cdr3_aa: CSVRTGTTDTQYF
d_call: NA; j_call: TRBJ2-5; v_call: TRBV19; cdr3_nt: TGTGCCAGTAGTATAGATGGCGGTTTCCAAGAGACCCAGTACTTC; cdr3_aa: CASSIDGGFQETQYF
d_call: NA; j_call: TRBJ1-5; v_call: TRBV27; cdr3_nt: TGTGCCAGCGCTGTTGGCGCAGGTCCCTATAGCAATCAGCCCCAGCATTTT; cdr3_aa: CASAVGAGPYSNQPQHF
d_call: TRBD2; j_call: TRBJ2-5; v_call: TRBV11-3; cdr3_nt: TGTGCCAGCAGCTTAATGGGCGGGGGGGAAGAGACCCAGTACTTC; cdr3_aa: CASSLMGGGEETQYF
d_call: NA; j_call: TRBJ1-2; v_call: TRBV6-5; cdr3_nt: TGTGCCAGCAGTCCCTCTTACGCTTCGGACTATGGCTACACCTTC; cdr3_aa: CASSPSYASDYGYTF
d_call: NA; j_call: TRBJ2-3; v_call: TRBV27; cdr3_nt: TGTGCCAGCAGTCTGCGAGAGCGAAGCACAGATACGCAGTATTTT; cdr3_aa: CASSLRERSTDTQYF
d_call: TRBD2; j_call: TRBJ2-1; v_call: TRBV5-1; cdr3_nt: TGCGCCAGCAGCCCCATGAGCGGGAGGGCCGGAAATGAGCAGTTCTTC; cdr3_aa: CASSPMSGRAGNEQFF
d_call: NA; j_call: TRBJ1-4; v_call: TRBV27; cdr3_nt: TGTGCCAGCAGACTAGAGGCCACAACTAATGAAAAACTGTTTTTT; cdr3_aa: CASRLEATTNEKLFF
d_call: TRBD2; j_call: TRBJ2-7; v_call: TRBV7-2; cdr3_nt: TGTGCCAGCAGCCAAACTAGCGGGAGCTACGAGCAGTACTTC; cdr3_aa: CASSQTSGSYEQYF
d_call: NA; j_call: TRBJ2-3; v_call: TRBV7-9; cdr3_nt: TGTGCCAGCAGCTCAAATCAGGGTCAGTCAGATACGCAGTATTTT; cdr3_aa: CASSSNQGQSDTQYF
d_call: NA; j_call: TRBJ2-3; v_call: TRBV18; cdr3_nt: TGTGCCAGCTCACCGGGGGCCTTACCAACCGGGGATACGCAGTATTTT; cdr3_aa: CASSPGALPTGDTQYF
d_call: TRBD1; j_call: TRBJ1-1; v_call: TRBV27; cdr3_nt: TGTGCCAGCAGTTCCGGACAGGGAAGGGGGTCCGTGAGCACTGAAGCTTTCTTT; cdr3_aa: CASSSGQGRGSVSTEAFF
d_call: TRBD1; j_call: TRBJ1-2; v_call: TRBV10-3; cdr3_nt: TGTGCCGTAACCGGGACAGCTAACTATGGCTACACCTTC; cdr3_aa: CAVTGTANYGYTF
d_call: TRBD1; j_call: TRBJ2-1; v_call: TRBV11-3; cdr3_nt: TGTGCCAGCACCCTGGGACAGAGCTCCTACAATGAGCAGTTCTTC; cdr3_aa: CASTLGQSSYNEQFF
d_call: TRBD2; j_call: TRBJ2-7; v_call: TRBV19; cdr3_nt: TGTGCCAGTAGTTTGAGGACTAGCGGGAGGGCCGGATACGAGCAGTACTTC; cdr3_aa: CASSLRTSGRAGYEQYF
d_call: NA; j_call: TRBJ2-5; v_call: TRBV30; cdr3_nt: TGTGCCTGGAGTGTCGGTAACAGAAATGGGGAGACCCAGTACTTC; cdr3_aa: CAWSVGNRNGETQYF
d_call: NA; j_call: TRBJ2-7; v_call: TRBV30; cdr3_nt: TGTGCCTGGGCCCTCGGGTTCGCTTACGAGCAGTACTTC; cdr3_aa: CAWALGFAYEQYF
d_call: TRBD1; j_call: TRBJ1-5; v_call: TRBV11-3; cdr3_nt: TGTGCCAGCAGCTTAGCCTCCCGGGACAGGGGTGATCAGCCCCAGCATTTT; cdr3_aa: CASSLASRDRGDQPQHF
d_call: TRBD2; j_call: TRBJ2-7; v_call: TRBV11-3; cdr3_nt: TGTGCCAGCAGCTTAGTCCGTTTTCGACTAGCGGGAGCCGAGCAGTACTTC; cdr3_aa: CASSLVRFRLAGAEQYF
d_call: NA; j_call: TRBJ2-2; v_call: TRBV13; cdr3_nt: TGTGCCAGCAGCCTCAGGACTACCGGGGAGCTGTTTTTT; cdr3_aa: CASSLRTTGELFF
d_call: NA; j_call: TRBJ1-5; v_call: TRBV7-2; cdr3_nt: TGTGCCAGCAGCCCCAACAGCGGCGGTAATCAGCCCCAGCATTTT; cdr3_aa: CASSPNSGGNQPQHF
d_call: TRBD2; j_call: TRBJ2-5; v_call: TRBV27; cdr3_nt: TGTGCCAGCAGTAAAACTAGCGGGAGGGCCCAAGAGACCCAGTACTTC; cdr3_aa: CASSKTSGRAQETQYF